This passage covers 15 T cell receptor beta chains from one sample sequenced in a study of early T cells in non-severe SARS-CoV-2 infection. TCRdb ran MiXCR on the 5' RACE reads and lists one entry per CDR3 protein. The sample has more than 45,000 distinct CDR3 sequences, around an eighth seen once. Input material: whole blood. All receptors come from an adult who was a healthcare worker with PCR-confirmed SARS-CoV-2 infection or an uninfected control (not recorded which).

The gene calls are TRBV14 and TRBJ2-3, with D perhaps matching TRBD2 (5 bases). Trimming cost V 1 base and J 4 bases, with 9 bases left between them. This CDR3 is built from 14 residues. Per the germline V gene, CDR1 is SGHDN and CDR2 is FVKESK. Here the CDR3 DNA reads TGTGCCAGCAGCCAAGGTAGAGGGCCAGATACGCAGTATTTT. Its protein is CASSQGRGPDTQYF.

This clonotype has at least ten counts. The chain combines TRBV10-2 with TRBJ2-7; D tentatively fits TRBD1 or TRBD2 (6 bases each). V lost 6 bases and J lost 0, with 12 bases in between. The CDR3 has 14 residues. Germline V gene sequence: CDR1 WSHSY, CDR2 SAAADI. CDR3 in DNA: TGCGCCAGCAGGGCGGGACACTCCTCCTACGAGCAGTACTTC. Translation gives CASRAGHSSYEQYF.

In this sample, this clonotype turned up many times. This chain links TRBV5-1 with TRBJ1-1; D unclear. The CDR3 contains 14 residues. V shed 0 bases and J shed 1 base, with 7 bases lying between them. Germline CDR1 SGHRS, CDR2 YFSETQ. The CDR3 region has the DNA TGCGCCAGCAGCTTGGCCTCTGGGAACACTGAAGCTTTCTTT. It codes for CASSLASGNTEAFF.

This clonotype came up a few times. The CDR3 nucleotides are TGTGCCACCAGTGATTCAGGAACCTTCTACGAGCAGTACTTC. It translates to CATSDSGTFYEQYF. The chain uses TRBV24-1 and TRBJ2-7, with D uncertain. This CDR3 comprises 14 residues. V lost 2 bases and J 3 bases, leaving 10 bases between the germline ends. Germline V CDR1 and CDR2: KGHDR, SFDVKD.

There are a few counts of this clonotype. The rearrangement joins TRBV29-1 to TRBJ1-1, with D possibly being TRBD1 (5 bases). Germline CDR1 reads SQVTM; CDR2 reads ANQGSEA. The ends were cut back, 6 bases at V and 4 bases at J, with 15 bases in the middle. This CDR3 is built from 13 residues. The CDR3 DNA sequence: TGCAGCGTGTCCACGGGGACGGGCACTGAAGCTTTCTTT. It encodes CSVSTGTGTEAFF.

This clonotype was detected many times. V usage is TRBV29-1 and J usage is TRBJ2-3, with D perhaps matching TRBD2 (6 bases). The CDR3 spans 13 residues. Trimming shortened V by 7 bases and J by 4 bases, and 15 bases separated the two germline ends. The germline V gene encodes CDR1 SQVTM and CDR2 ANQGSEA. CDR3 bases: TGCAGCGCCACGGCGGGGAATGCAGATACGCAGTATTTT. Translated, it gives CSATAGNADTQYF.

This clonotype was picked up many times. The rearrangement links TRBV5-1 to TRBJ2-7; D is perhaps TRBD2 (5 bases). The V end was cut by 4 bases, the J end by 3 bases, with 8 bases between. The length of the CDR3 is 12 residues. Germline V gene data show CDR1 as SGHRS and CDR2 as YFSETQ. The CDR3 spells CASSERFYEQYF. For the CDR3, the DNA is TGCGCCAGCAGCGAGCGGTTCTACGAGCAGTACTTC.

The chain is built from TRBV7-8 and TRBJ2-5; TRBD2 matches at 14 bases. Germline lookup yields CDR1 SGHVS and CDR2 FQNEAQ. Trimming took 4 bases from V and 1 from J; bases not matched to a gene: 8. CDR3 length: 18 amino acids. The CDR3 reads CASSSGLAGVVGQETQYF. Here the CDR3 DNA reads TGTGCCAGCAGCTCGGGACTAGCGGGAGTAGTGGGCCAAGAGACCCAGTACTTC. Full variable domain (outside the CDR3, taken from reference TRBV7-8 and TRBJ2-5): GAGVSQSPRYKVAKRGQDVALRCDPISGHVSLFWYQQALGQGPEFLTYFQNEAQLDKSGLPSDRFFAERPEGSVSTLKIQRTQQEDSAVYLCASSSGLAGVVGQETQYFGPGTRLLVL.

The chain employs TRBV3-1 and TRBJ2-6, with D uncertain. CDR3 length: 17 amino acids. Trimming pared 5 bases from V and 0 bases from J, leaving 14 bases between. The germline CDR1 and CDR2 sequences are LGHDT and YNNKEL (reference sequence). The CDR3 nucleotides read TGTGCCAGCAGCGAGCCCCGCCTTAACTCTGGGGCCAACGTCCTGACTTTC. Translated: CASSEPRLNSGANVLTF.

This clonotype was found many times. CDR3 DNA sequence: TGTGCCACCAGCATTCGACATACGGAGACCCAGTACTTC. It encodes CATSIRHTETQYF. The gene calls are TRBV15 and TRBJ2-5, with unresolved D. The CDR3 contains 13 residues. Germline V lookup: CDR1 LNHNV, CDR2 YYDKDF (reference sequence). Deletions cut 4 bases from V and 5 bases from J, with 11 bases between.

This clonotype was seen more than once but under ten times. The chain couples TRBV12-5 to TRBJ2-1; TRBD2 agrees at 9 bases. Looked up from germline, CDR1 is LGHNT and CDR2 is FRNRAP. This CDR3 has 15 residues. The J segment lost 8 bases and the V segment lost 6 bases, leaving 11 bases of the junction unmatched. As DNA, the CDR3 is TGTGCTAGTGGCCTGGGGGTAGCGGGAGTCTATGAGCAGTTCTTC. Amino acids: CASGLGVAGVYEQFF.

V and J are TRBV11-3 and TRBJ2-1; D is perhaps TRBD1 (6 bases). Germline V CDR1 and CDR2: SGHNT, YENEEA. CDR3 size: 13 residues. Trimming cost V 5 bases and J 7 bases, with 12 bases left between them. Written as DNA, the CDR3 is TGTGCCAGCAGCCAGGACAGTGGTAATGAGCAGTTCTTC. It translates to CASSQDSGNEQFF.

This chain connects TRBV6-4 to TRBJ1-5; D gene ambiguous. CDR1 is MRHNA, CDR2 SNTAGT, per germline. V was pared by 8 bases and J by 5 bases, with 13 bases between. The CDR3 contains 13 residues. The CDR3: CASAVAPDQPQHF. CDR3 in DNA: TGTGCCAGCGCGGTAGCCCCCGATCAGCCCCAGCATTTT.

This chain connects TRBV7-2 to TRBJ2-2; 8 bases fit TRBD2. With 3 bases clipped from V and 4 bases from J, the junction kept 10 bases outside the gene matches. The V gene's germline CDR1 is SGHTA and CDR2 FQGNSA. The CDR3 has 17 residues. The CDR3 here is CASSFRVSGAGTGELFF. Here the CDR3 DNA reads TGTGCCAGCAGCTTTAGAGTTAGCGGGGCCGGCACCGGGGAGCTGTTTTTT.

Comment on this clonotype: One base away lies a much larger clone, so this may be a sequencing read error. The chain uses TRBV4-2 and TRBJ2-3, with D hard to call. Germline lookup yields CDR1 LGHNA and CDR2 YNFKEQ. The CDR3 runs 16 residues. CDR3 amino acids: CGSSQSRHGSTDTQYF. CDR3 coding DNA: TGTGGCAGCAGCCAAAGCCGACACGGGTCCACAGATACGCAGTATTTT.